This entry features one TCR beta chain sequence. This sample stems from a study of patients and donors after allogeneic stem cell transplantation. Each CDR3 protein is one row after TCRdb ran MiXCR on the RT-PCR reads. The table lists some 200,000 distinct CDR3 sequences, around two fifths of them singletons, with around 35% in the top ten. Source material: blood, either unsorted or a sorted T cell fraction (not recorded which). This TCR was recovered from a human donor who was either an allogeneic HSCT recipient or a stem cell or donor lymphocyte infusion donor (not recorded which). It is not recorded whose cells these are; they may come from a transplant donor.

This CDR3 is CASSGLAGGPGNEQFF. Here the CDR3 DNA reads TGTGCCAGCAGTGGGTTAGCGGGAGGGCCGGGGAATGAGCAGTTCTTC. V is TRBV25-1 and J is TRBJ2-1; 11 bases fit TRBD2. The J segment lost 7 bases and the V segment lost 4 bases, leaving 9 bases of the junction unmatched. The germline CDR1 and CDR2 sequences are MGHDK and SYGVNS. The CDR3 totals 16 residues. The full variable domain, rest sourced from reference TRBV25-1 and TRBJ2-1, is EADIYQTPRYLVIGTGKKITLECSQTMGHDKMYWYQQDPGMELHLIHYSYGVNSTEKGDLSSESTVSRIRTEHFPLTLESARPSHTSQYLCASSGLAGGPGNEQFFGPGTRLTVL.